A single sample is the source of the 23 T cell receptor beta chains below, sequenced in a study of blood T cells in healthy people across ages. Primed by a sample-barcoded 5' primer and a J-beta primer mix, a second PCR proceeded for 7 to 11 cycles. TCRdb analysed the 5' RACE reads with MiXCR anew, one entry per CDR3 protein. The sample consists of about 800,000 distinct CDR3 sequences, 58% of them appearing once. Sequenced material: blood. The receptors were gathered from a man aged 25-45 years in good health.

V gene TRBV4-2 combines with J gene TRBJ2-1; a possible D gene is TRBD2 (5 bases). Germline V gene sequence: CDR1 LGHNA, CDR2 YNFKEQ. Trimming removed 0 bases from V and 5 bases from J, with 11 bases in between. The CDR3 runs to 15 residues. The CDR3 coding sequence is TGTGCCAGCAGCCAAGAAGCGCTAGCCGACAATGAGCAGTTCTTC. It yields the protein CASSQEALADNEQFF.

This clonotype was found a few times. V usage is TRBV20-1 and J usage is TRBJ2-1; 10 nucleotides align to TRBD2. The V and J ends lost 0 bases and 9 bases, in that order; junction bases with no gene match: 14. CDR3 length: 17 amino acids. CDR1 DFQATT and CDR2 SNEGSKA come from the germline V gene (reference sequence). The CDR3 is CSARDLRSGRASGEQFF. CDR3 DNA: TGCAGTGCTAGAGATTTGCGGAGCGGGAGGGCTTCAGGTGAGCAGTTCTTC.

This clonotype came up many times. This chain uses TRBV20-1 with TRBJ2-3; no definite D call. V gave up 0 bases and J gave up 1 base, with 8 bases separating them. The CDR3 covers 14 residues. Germline assignment: CDR1 DFQATT and CDR2 SNEGSKA (reference sequence). This chain's CDR3 is CSARDKSGTDTQYF. DNA of the CDR3: TGCAGTGCTAGAGATAAGAGCGGCACAGATACGCAGTATTTT.

The chain links TRBV14 to TRBJ2-7; a possible D gene is TRBD1 (6 bases). Trimming pared 0 bases from V and 4 bases from J, leaving 13 bases between. Germline CDR1 is SGHDN and CDR2 is FVKESK. The CDR3 length is 15 residues. CDR3 residues: CASSQDYPGHYEQYF. The CDR3 DNA reads TGTGCCAGCAGCCAAGATTATCCGGGACATTACGAGCAGTACTTC.

This clonotype was found many times. The chain couples TRBV10-3 to TRBJ2-1; D not certain. Germline V lookup: CDR1 ENHRY, CDR2 SYGVKD. V shed 6 bases and J shed 10 bases, with 10 bases lying between them. This CDR3 contains 11 residues. The DNA for the CDR3 is TGTGCCATCAGGACCGCGAGAGAGCAGTTCTTC. Protein product: CAIRTAREQFF.

The chain uses TRBV10-3 and TRBJ2-5; tentatively, D is TRBD2 (6 bases). The germline V gene encodes CDR1 ENHRY and CDR2 SYGVKD. The ends were cut back, 10 bases at V and 11 bases at J, with 23 bases in the middle. This CDR3 comprises 13 residues. This CDR3 is CATARGGINEQYF. CDR3 in DNA: TGTGCCACCGCCCGGGGCGGGATTAATGAGCAGTACTTC.

This clonotype was observed a single time. V usage is TRBV7-9 and J usage is TRBJ2-1; D is perhaps TRBD1 or TRBD2 (5 bases each). The CDR3 contains 15 residues. Trimming took off 7 bases at V and 9 bases at J, with 22 bases between the two ends. Germline V CDR1 and CDR2: SEHNR, FQNEAQ (reference sequence). CDR3 sequence: CASILSRDPRGEQFF. CDR3 coding DNA: TGTGCCAGCATCCTAAGTAGGGACCCCCGCGGTGAGCAGTTCTTC.

The chain recombines TRBV10-3 with TRBJ1-2, with TRBD1 identical over 7 bases. The germline V gene encodes CDR1 ENHRY and CDR2 SYGVKD. This CDR3 is 14 amino acids long. Trimming took 0 bases from V and 6 from J; bases not matched to a gene: 4. CDR3 sequence reads: CAISESTGTNGYTF. CDR3 nucleotides: TGTGCCATCAGTGAGTCGACAGGGACAAATGGCTACACCTTC.

This clonotype appeared a single time. The chain employs TRBV20-1 and TRBJ2-1, with 11 bases identical to TRBD2. V dropped 0 bases and J dropped 5; count of bases not matched to a gene: 9. This CDR3 comprises 17 residues. Germline V gene lookup returns CDR1 DFQATT and CDR2 SNEGSKA (reference sequence). The CDR3 loop reads CSARDSTRLAGNNEQFF. For the CDR3, the DNA is TGCAGTGCTAGAGATTCTACCCGACTAGCGGGGAACAATGAGCAGTTCTTC.

This clonotype was counted a few times. The gene calls are TRBV7-3 and TRBJ2-6; TRBD1 matches 7 bases. The CDR3 contains 15 residues. The germline gives CDR1 SGHTA, CDR2 FQGTGA. V was clipped by 8 bases and J by 4 bases; unmatched bases: 8. The DNA for the CDR3 is TGTGCCAGCTCACCTGACAGGGCCGGGGCCAACGTCCTGACTTTC. It encodes CASSPDRAGANVLTF.

Here the CDR3 DNA reads TGTGCCAGCAGCTTAACTGGGACCCCTTGGGATGAGCAGTTCTTC. It is translated as CASSLTGTPWDEQFF. The chain has TRBV7-3 and TRBJ2-1, with D perhaps matching TRBD1 or TRBD2 (5 bases each). Germline-derived CDR1 and CDR2 are SGHTA and FQGTGA. Trimming took off 0 bases at V and 8 bases at J, with 14 bases between the two ends. The CDR3 extends over 15 amino acids.

The rearrangement joins TRBV6-2 or TRBV6-3 to TRBJ2-1; D possibly matches TRBD1 or TRBD2 (5 bases each). V lost 2 bases and J lost 2, with 7 bases in between. This CDR3 has 14 residues. Per the germline V gene, CDR1 is MNHEY and CDR2 is SVGEGT. CDR3 DNA: TGTGCCAGCAGTTACGAGGGGACCTACAATGAGCAGTTCTTC. Translated, it gives CASSYEGTYNEQFF.

This clonotype has just a few counts. The chain recombines TRBV24-1 with TRBJ2-5, with D hard to call. The CDR3 contains 13 residues. Trimming took 3 bases from V and 7 from J, leaving 11 bases between them. CDR1 and CDR2 from the germline V gene are KGHDR and SFDVKD. The CDR3 is CATSDGSSRTQYF. The CDR3 DNA reads as TGTGCCACCAGTGATGGAAGTTCGAGGACCCAGTACTTC.

V and J are TRBV28 and TRBJ1-2; possible D gene TRBD1, 6 bases. From germline, CDR1 is MDHEN and CDR2 SYDVKM. CDR3 length: 15 amino acids. Trimming took 3 bases from V and 4 from J, leaving 15 bases between them. CDR3 residues: CASSFVGQWAYGYTF. The CDR3 bases are TGTGCCAGCAGTTTTGTCGGACAGTGGGCCTATGGCTACACCTTC.

CDR3 sequence (DNA): TGTGCTAGTGGTTTGGTCCCGAACTTGAGGGAGACCCAGTACTTC. This sequence encodes CASGLVPNLRETQYF. J is TRBJ2-5 and V is TRBV12-5, with no clear D. Germline lookup yields CDR1 LGHNT and CDR2 FRNRAP. The CDR3 is made up of 15 amino acids. V lost 0 bases and J lost 5, with 13 bases in between. The variable domain in full, completed from reference TRBV12-5 and TRBJ2-5, reads DARVTQTPRHKVTEMGQEVTMRCQPILGHNTVFWYRQTMMQGLELLAYFRNRAPLDDSGMPKDRFSAEMPDATLATLKIQPSEPRDSAVYFCASGLVPNLRETQYFGPGTRLLVL.

The chain recombines TRBV6-1 with TRBJ2-1; no clear D. The ends were cut back, 7 bases at V and 6 bases at J, with 16 bases in the middle. The CDR3 extends over 14 amino acids. In germline, CDR1 is MNHNS, CDR2 SASEGT. The CDR3 protein is CASTDAFLVNEQFF. CDR3 DNA: TGTGCCAGCACCGATGCATTTTTGGTCAATGAGCAGTTCTTC.

The chain joins TRBV20-1 to TRBJ2-1, with D maybe TRBD2 (6 bases). The germline gives CDR1 DFQATT, CDR2 SNEGSKA (reference sequence). There are 15 residues in the CDR3. With 1 base removed from V and 4 bases from J, the gap between germline ends came to 14 bases. CDR3: CSARGATSRYNEQFF. In DNA, the CDR3 is TGCAGTGCTAGAGGGGCGACTAGTAGATACAATGAGCAGTTCTTC.

The chain is built from TRBV20-1 and TRBJ1-1, with D tentatively TRBD1 (5 bases). CDR1 and CDR2 from the germline V gene are DFQATT and SNEGSKA (reference sequence). Trimming removed 7 bases from V and 0 bases from J, with 12 bases in between. The CDR3 totals 13 residues. CDR3 DNA sequence: TGCAGTGGGTTGGGGGTCGTGAACACTGAAGCTTTCTTT. Translated: CSGLGVVNTEAFF.

The CDR3 region has the DNA TGTGCCAGCAGTGTAAACAGGGAGCAGTTCTTC. This codes for CASSVNREQFF. The V call is TRBV2, the J call TRBJ2-1, with D tentatively TRBD1 (5 bases). This CDR3 has 11 residues. Germline CDR1 SNHLY, CDR2 FYNNEI. The ends were cut back, 4 bases at V and 10 bases at J, with 8 bases in the middle.

V and J are TRBV7-4 and TRBJ2-1, with D perhaps TRBD2 (6 bases). The CDR3 runs to 15 residues. Germline V lookup: CDR1 SGHVT, CDR2 SQSDAQ. The V gene lost 1 base and the J gene lost 6 bases, with 13 bases spanning the gap. The CDR3 loop reads CASSLVAGQINEQFF. The CDR3 DNA reads as TGTGCCAGCAGCTTAGTGGCGGGGCAAATCAATGAGCAGTTCTTC.

As DNA, the CDR3 is TGCAGCGGGCAGCGGGAGGGGATTCCAGGGCAGTTCTTC. Translation: CSGQREGIPGQFF. The chain couples TRBV29-1 to TRBJ2-1, with 10 nucleotides matching TRBD2. This CDR3 region has 13 residues. Losses at the gene ends were 7 bases for V and 12 bases for J; bases not matched to a gene: 12. Germline-derived CDR1 and CDR2 are SQVTM and ANQGSEA.

The chain is built from TRBV4-1 and TRBJ2-2; D remains ambiguous. The CDR3 totals 18 residues. Germline V CDR1 and CDR2: MGHRA, YSYEKL. The V end lost 1 base, the J end lost 5 bases, and 20 bases lay between the germline ends. CDR3: CASSQVKFARTSTGELFF. CDR3 sequence (DNA): TGCGCCAGCAGCCAAGTTAAATTTGCGCGAACATCAACCGGGGAGCTGTTTTTT.

This clonotype was seen repeatedly, ten times or more. A much larger clone differs by one base, so this may be a read error. This chain connects TRBV20-1 to TRBJ2-5; 7 positions match TRBD1. Germline V lookup: CDR1 DFQATT, CDR2 SNEGSKA (reference sequence). V shed 5 bases, J shed 11 bases, and the junction held 11 bases outside the gene matches. CDR3 length: 12 residues. CDR3 sequence (DNA): TGCAGTGCTCAGATCAGGGGGAATGAGCAGTACTTC. Amino acid sequence: CSAQIRGNEQYF.